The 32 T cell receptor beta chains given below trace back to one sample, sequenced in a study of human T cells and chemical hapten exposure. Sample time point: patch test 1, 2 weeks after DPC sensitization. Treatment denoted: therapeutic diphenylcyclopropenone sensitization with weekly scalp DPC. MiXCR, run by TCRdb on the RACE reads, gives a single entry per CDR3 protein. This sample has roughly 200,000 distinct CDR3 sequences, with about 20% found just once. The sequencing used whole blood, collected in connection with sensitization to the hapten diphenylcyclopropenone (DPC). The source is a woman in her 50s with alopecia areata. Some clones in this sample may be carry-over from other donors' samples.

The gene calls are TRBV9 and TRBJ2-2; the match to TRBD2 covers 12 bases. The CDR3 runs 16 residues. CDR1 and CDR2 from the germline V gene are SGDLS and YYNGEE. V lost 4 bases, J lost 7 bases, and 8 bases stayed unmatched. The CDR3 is CASSLAGGPLGGELFF. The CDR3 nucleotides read TGTGCCAGCAGCCTAGCGGGAGGGCCTCTTGGCGGGGAGCTGTTTTTT.

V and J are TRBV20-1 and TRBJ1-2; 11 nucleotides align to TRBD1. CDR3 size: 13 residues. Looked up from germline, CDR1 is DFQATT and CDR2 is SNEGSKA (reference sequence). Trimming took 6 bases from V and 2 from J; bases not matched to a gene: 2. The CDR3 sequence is CSADRGPNYGYTF. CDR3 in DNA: TGCAGTGCGGACAGGGGGCCCAACTATGGCTACACCTTC.

The CDR3 DNA follows: TGTGCCAGCAGCGTTCGGACAGGTAACGAGCAGTACTTC. Translation: CASSVRTGNEQYF. The gene calls are TRBV9 and TRBJ2-7; 7 bases are a match to TRBD1. The length of the CDR3 is 13 residues. V dropped 2 bases and J dropped 5; count of bases not matched to a gene: 4. Germline-derived CDR1 and CDR2 are SGDLS and YYNGEE.

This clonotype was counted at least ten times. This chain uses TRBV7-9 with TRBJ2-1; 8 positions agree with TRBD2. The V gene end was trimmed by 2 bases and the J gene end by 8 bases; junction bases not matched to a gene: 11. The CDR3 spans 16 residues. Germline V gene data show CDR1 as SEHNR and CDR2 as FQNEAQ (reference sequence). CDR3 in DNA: TGTGCCAGCAGCTTAATTCGTCGGCGGGGGGAGGATGAGCAGTTCTTC. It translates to CASSLIRRRGEDEQFF.

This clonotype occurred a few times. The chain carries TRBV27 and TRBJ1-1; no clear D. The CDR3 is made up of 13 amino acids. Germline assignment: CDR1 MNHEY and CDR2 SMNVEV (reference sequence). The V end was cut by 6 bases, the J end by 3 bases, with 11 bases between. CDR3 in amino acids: CASRPLYDTEAFF. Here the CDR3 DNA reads TGTGCCAGCAGACCGTTGTACGACACTGAAGCTTTCTTT.

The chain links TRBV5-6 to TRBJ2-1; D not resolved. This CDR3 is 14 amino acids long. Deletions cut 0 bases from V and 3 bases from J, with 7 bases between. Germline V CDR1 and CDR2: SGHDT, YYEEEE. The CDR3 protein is CASSLDQHYNEQFF. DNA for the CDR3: TGTGCCAGCAGCTTGGATCAGCACTACAATGAGCAGTTCTTC.

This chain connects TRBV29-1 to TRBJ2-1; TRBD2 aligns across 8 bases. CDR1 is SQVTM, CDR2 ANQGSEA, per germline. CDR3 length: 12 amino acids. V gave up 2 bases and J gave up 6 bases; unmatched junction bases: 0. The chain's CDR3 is CSVELAGNEQFF. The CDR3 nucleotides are TGCAGCGTTGAACTAGCGGGCAATGAGCAGTTCTTC.

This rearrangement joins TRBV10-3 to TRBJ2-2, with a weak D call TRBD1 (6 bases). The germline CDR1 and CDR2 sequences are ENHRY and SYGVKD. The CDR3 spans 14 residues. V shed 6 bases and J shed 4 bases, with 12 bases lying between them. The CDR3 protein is CAIRAGTLTGELFF. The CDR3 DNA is TGTGCCATCAGGGCCGGGACACTCACCGGGGAGCTGTTTTTT.

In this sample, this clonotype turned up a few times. This CDR3 is CASSELGQIHEQFF. The DNA for the CDR3 is TGTGCCAGCAGTGAACTGGGACAGATCCATGAGCAGTTCTTC. J is TRBJ2-1 and V is TRBV25-1, with TRBD1 matching over 7 bases. The germline CDR1 and CDR2 sequences are MGHDK and SYGVNS. The CDR3 spans 14 residues. The J segment lost 8 bases and the V segment lost 2 bases, leaving 6 bases of the junction unmatched.

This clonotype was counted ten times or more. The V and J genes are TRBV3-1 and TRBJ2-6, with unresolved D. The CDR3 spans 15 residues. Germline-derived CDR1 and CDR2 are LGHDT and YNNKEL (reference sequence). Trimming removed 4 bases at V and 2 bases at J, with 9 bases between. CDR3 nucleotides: TGTGCCAGCAGCCCCGGTAGGGCTGGGGCCAACGTCCTGACTTTC. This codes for CASSPGRAGANVLTF.

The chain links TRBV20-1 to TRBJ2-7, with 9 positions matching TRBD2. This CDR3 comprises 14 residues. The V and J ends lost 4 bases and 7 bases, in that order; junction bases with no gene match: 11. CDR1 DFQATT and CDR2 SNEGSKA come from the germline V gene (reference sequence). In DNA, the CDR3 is TGCAGTGCTATAGGGGCGGGAGGGCCATGGGAGCAGTACTTC. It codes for CSAIGAGGPWEQYF.

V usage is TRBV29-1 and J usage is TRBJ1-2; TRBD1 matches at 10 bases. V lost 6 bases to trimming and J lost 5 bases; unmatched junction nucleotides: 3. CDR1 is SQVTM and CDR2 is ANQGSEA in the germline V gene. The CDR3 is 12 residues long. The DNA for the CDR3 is TGCAGCGTCAGGACAGGGGGGTATGGCTACACCTTC. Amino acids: CSVRTGGYGYTF.

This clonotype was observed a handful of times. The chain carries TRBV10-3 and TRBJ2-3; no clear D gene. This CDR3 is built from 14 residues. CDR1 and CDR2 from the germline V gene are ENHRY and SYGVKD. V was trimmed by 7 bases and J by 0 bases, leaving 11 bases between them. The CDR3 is CAITLDTSTDTQYF. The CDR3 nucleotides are TGTGCCATCACCCTAGATACTAGCACAGATACGCAGTATTTT.

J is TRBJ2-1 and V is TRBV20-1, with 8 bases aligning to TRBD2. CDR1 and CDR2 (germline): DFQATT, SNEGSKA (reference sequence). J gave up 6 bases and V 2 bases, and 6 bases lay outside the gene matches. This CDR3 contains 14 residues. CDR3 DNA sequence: TGCAGTGCTAGAAGCTCGGGAGGGCTCAATGAGCAGTTCTTC. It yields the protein CSARSSGGLNEQFF.

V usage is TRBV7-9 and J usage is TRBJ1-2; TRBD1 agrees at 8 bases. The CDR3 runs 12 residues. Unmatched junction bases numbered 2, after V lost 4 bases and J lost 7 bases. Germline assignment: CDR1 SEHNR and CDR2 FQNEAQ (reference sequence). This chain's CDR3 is CASSSTGAGYTF. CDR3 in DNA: TGTGCCAGCAGCTCGACAGGGGCTGGCTACACCTTC. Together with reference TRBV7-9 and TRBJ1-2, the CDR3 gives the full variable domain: DTGVSQNPRHKITKRGQNVTFRCDPISEHNRLYWYRQTLGQGPEFLTYFQNEAQLEKSRLLSDRFSAERPKGSFSTLEIQRTEQGDSAMYLCASSSTGAGYTFGSGTRLTVV.

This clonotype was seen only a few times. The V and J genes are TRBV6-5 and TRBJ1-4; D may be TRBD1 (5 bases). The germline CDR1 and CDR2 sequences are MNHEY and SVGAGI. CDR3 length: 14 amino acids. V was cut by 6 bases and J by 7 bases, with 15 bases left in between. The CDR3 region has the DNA TGTGCCAGCAGCTCCGGACGGGGACCTGAAAAACTGTTTTTT. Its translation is CASSSGRGPEKLFF.

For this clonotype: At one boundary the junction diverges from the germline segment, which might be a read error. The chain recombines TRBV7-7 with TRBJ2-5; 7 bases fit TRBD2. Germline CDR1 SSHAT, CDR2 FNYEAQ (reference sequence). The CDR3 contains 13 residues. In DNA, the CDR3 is TGTGCTAGCAGCCGTACTAGCGAAGAGACCCAGTACTTC. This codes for CASSRTSEETQYF.

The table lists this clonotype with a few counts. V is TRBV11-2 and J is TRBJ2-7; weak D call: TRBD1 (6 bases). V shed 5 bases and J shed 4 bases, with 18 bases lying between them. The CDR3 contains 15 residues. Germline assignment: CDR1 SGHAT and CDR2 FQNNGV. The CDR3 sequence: CASSQLPGHQYEQYF. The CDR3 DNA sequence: TGTGCCAGCAGCCAGCTCCCGGGACACCAATACGAGCAGTACTTC.

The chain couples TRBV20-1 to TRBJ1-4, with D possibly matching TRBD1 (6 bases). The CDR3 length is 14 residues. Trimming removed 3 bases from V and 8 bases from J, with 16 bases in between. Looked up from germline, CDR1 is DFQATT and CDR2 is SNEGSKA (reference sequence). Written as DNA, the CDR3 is TGCAGTGCTAGGGGGCGAAGGGGGGAGGAAAAACTGTTTTTT. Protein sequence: CSARGRRGEEKLFF.

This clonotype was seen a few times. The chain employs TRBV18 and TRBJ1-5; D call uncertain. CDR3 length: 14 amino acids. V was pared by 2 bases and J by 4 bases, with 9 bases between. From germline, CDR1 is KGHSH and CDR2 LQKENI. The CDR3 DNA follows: TGTGCCAGCTCACCATCGGCCGATAATCAGCCCCAGCATTTT. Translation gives CASSPSADNQPQHF.

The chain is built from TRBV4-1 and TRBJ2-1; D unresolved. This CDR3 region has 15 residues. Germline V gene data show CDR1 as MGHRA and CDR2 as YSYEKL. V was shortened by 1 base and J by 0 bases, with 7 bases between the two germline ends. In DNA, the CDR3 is TGCGCCAGCAGCCAAGGCTACAGCTCCTACAATGAGCAGTTCTTC. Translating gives CASSQGYSSYNEQFF.

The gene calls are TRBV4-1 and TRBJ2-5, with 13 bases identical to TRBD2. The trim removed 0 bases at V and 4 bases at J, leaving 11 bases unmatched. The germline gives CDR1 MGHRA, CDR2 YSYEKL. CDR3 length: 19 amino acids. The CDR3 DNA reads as TGCGCCAGCAGCCAAGATCGCGGACTAGCGGGAGAAGTAGGAGAGACCCAGTACTTC. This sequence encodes CASSQDRGLAGEVGETQYF.

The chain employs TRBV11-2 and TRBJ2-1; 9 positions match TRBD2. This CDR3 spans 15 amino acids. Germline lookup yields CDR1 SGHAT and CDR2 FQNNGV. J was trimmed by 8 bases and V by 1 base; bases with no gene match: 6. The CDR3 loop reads CASSLGAGGGDEQFF. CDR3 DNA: TGTGCCAGCAGCTTAGGTGCGGGAGGGGGGGATGAGCAGTTCTTC.

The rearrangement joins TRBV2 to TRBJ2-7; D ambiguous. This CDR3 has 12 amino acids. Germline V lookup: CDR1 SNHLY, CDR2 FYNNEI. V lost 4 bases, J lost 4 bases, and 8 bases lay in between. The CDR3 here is CASSVQPYEQYF. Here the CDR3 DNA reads TGTGCCAGCAGTGTGCAGCCATACGAGCAGTACTTC.

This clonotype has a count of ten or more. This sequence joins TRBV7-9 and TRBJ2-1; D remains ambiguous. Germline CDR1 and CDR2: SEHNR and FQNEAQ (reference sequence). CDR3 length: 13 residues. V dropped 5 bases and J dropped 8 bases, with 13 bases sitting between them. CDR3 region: CASSENPVDEQFF. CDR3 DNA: TGTGCCAGCAGCGAGAACCCGGTCGATGAGCAGTTCTTC.

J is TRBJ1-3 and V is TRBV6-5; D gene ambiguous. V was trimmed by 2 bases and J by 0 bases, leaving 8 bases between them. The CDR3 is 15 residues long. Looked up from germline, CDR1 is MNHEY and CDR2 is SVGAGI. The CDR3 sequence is CASSYSRISGNTIYF. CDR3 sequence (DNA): TGTGCCAGCAGTTACAGTCGGATCTCTGGAAACACCATATATTTT.

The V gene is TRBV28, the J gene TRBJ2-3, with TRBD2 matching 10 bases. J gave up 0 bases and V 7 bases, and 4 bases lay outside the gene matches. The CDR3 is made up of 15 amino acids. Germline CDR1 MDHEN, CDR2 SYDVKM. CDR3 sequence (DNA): TGTGCCAGCACCTTAGCGGGAGGAAGCACAGATACGCAGTATTTT. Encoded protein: CASTLAGGSTDTQYF.

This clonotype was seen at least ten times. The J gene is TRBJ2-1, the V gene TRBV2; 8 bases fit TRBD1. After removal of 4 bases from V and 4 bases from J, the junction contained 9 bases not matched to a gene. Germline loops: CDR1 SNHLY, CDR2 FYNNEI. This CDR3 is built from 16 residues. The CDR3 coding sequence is TGTGCCAGCAGTGCTCCAGGACAGGGAAGATACAATGAGCAGTTCTTC. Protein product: CASSAPGQGRYNEQFF.

The CDR3 bases are TGTGCCAGCCTGAGCCGTTTGACAGGGTCGTCCCTCCACTTT. Protein: CASLSRLTGSSLHF. The J gene is TRBJ1-6, the V gene TRBV6-5; 7 positions match TRBD1. The trim removed 8 bases at V and 14 bases at J, leaving 15 bases unmatched. This CDR3 region has 14 residues. Germline CDR1 is MNHEY and CDR2 is SVGAGI.

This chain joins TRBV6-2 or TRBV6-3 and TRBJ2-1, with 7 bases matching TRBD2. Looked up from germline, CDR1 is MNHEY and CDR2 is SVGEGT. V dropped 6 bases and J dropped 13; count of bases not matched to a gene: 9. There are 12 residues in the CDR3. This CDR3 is CASSRLAAPQFF. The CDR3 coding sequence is TGTGCCAGCAGCCGTCTAGCGGCCCCTCAGTTCTTC.

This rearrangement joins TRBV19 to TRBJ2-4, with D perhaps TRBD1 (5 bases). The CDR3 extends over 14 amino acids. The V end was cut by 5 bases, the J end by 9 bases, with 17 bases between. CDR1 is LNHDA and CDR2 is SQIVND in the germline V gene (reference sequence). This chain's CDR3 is CASSLDTALGIQYF. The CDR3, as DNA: TGTGCCAGTAGTCTGGACACAGCCCTTGGCATTCAGTACTTC.

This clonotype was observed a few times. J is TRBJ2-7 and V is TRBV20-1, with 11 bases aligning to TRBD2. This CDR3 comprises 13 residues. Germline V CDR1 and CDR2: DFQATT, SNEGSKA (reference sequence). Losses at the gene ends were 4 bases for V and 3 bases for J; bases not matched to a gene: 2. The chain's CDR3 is CSATGLAGYEQYF. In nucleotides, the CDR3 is TGCAGTGCTACCGGACTAGCGGGCTACGAGCAGTACTTC.